This TCR beta chain was captured in a study of T cell responses to AZD1222 COVID-19 vaccine. General study results and limits: Close to half of all spike-specific TCRs reportedly target regions of the variants that are unmutated.

CDR3 length equals 14 residues. CDR1 and CDR2 (germline): SGHRS, YFSETQ. The V and J ends lost 0 bases and 1 base respectively, with 7 bases between them. TCRdb keeps only in-frame clones here, not all; method: immunoSEQ multiplex PCR. The table lists roughly 140,000 clones, 85% to 95% of them singletons, with about 1.9% in the top ten. About this clone itself: Antigen unknown.

The sequence was collected from an adult in good health. Sequences were derived from peripheral blood, sampled on day 0 of AZD1222 vaccination. The rearrangement joins TRBV5-1 to TRBJ2-5; no definite D call. The CDR3 DNA sequence: TGCGCCAGCAGCTTGGGCTCGGTCCAAGAGACCCAGTACTTC. Encoded protein: CASSLGSVQETQYF. Full variable domain (outside the CDR3, taken from reference TRBV5-1 and TRBJ2-5): KAGVTQTPRYLIKTRGQQVTLSCSPISGHRSVSWYQQTPGQGLQFLFEYFSETQRNKGNFPGRFSGRQFSNSRSEMNVSTLELGDSALYLCASSLGSVQETQYFGPGTRLLVL.